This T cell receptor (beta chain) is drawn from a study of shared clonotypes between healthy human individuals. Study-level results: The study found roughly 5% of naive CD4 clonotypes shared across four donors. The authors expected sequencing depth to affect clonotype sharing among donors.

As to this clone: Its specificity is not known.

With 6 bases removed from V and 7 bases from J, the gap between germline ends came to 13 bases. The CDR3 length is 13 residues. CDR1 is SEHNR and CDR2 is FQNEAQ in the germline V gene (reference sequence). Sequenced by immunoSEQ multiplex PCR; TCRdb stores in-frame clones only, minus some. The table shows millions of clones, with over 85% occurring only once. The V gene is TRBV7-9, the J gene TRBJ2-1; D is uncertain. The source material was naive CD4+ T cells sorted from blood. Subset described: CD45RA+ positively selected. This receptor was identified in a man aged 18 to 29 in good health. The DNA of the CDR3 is TGTGCCAGCAGTCGGATGGGGTTGAATGAGCAGTTCTTC. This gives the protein CASSRMGLNEQFF.